This T cell receptor (beta chain) was identified in a study of blood T cell repertoires in COVID-19. Participants came from fewer than 25 US areas, aged roughly 18 to 89 years. Repertoires were generated with immunoSEQ multiplex PCR, while TCRdb's copy carries only in-frame clones and drops some. The table shows roughly 250,000 clones, with around 90% occurring only once. This CDR3 has 12 residues. V shed 7 bases and J 7 bases; nucleotides not matched to a gene: 6. The germline gives CDR1 MNHEY, CDR2 SVGAGI. The chain carries TRBV6-5 and TRBJ1-2; 7 bases line up with TRBD1. The sequenced sample consisted of PBMCs or T cells enriched from blood (not recorded which). The TCR originated in a woman between 25 and 40 years old with acute COVID-19. The CDR3 DNA reads as TGTGCCAGCACCGACAGGGTGGCTGGCTACACCTTC. This translates into CASTDRVAGYTF.